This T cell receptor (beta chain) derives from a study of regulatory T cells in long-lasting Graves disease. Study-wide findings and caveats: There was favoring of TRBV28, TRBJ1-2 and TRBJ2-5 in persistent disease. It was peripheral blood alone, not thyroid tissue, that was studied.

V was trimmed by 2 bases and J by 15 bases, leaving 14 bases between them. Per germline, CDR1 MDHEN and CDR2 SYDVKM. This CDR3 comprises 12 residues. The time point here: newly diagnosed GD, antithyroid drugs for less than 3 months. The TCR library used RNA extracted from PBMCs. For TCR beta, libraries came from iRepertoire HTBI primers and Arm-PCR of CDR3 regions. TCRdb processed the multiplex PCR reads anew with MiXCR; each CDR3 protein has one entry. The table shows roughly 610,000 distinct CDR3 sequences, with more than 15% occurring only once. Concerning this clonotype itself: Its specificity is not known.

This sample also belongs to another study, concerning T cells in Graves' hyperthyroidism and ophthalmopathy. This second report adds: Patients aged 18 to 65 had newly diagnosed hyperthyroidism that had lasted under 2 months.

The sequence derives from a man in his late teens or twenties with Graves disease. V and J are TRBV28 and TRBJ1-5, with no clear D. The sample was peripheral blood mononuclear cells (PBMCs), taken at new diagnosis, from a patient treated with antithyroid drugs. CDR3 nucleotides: TGTGCCAGCAGTTTAGGTGGGATCGGGTCGCATTTT. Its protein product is CASSLGGIGSHF.